This is a list of T cell receptor beta chains from one sample in a study of early T cells in non-severe SARS-CoV-2 infection. Via MiXCR, TCRdb re-called the 5' RACE reads, giving one row per CDR3 protein. Of under 85,000 distinct CDR3 sequences in the sample, about 12% were seen once. Sequenced material: whole blood. The receptors were gathered from an adult who was a healthcare worker with PCR-confirmed SARS-CoV-2 infection or an uninfected control (not recorded which). The CDR3 runs from the conserved cysteine through the conserved F or W. D genes are given only for firm matches. The size of a clone is reported for some rows only, either as once, few or many, or as a class for expanded clones.

abundance	d_gene	len	v_gene	j_gene	CDR3aa	CDR3nt
few	-	14	TRBV30	TRBJ2-2	CAWSRGLRSGELFF	TGTGCCTGGAGTCGGGGACTCAGATCCGGGGAGCTGTTTTTT
-	-	12	TRBV13	TRBJ2-1	CASSPTGTEQFF	TGTGCCAGCAGCCCTACAGGGACTGAGCAGTTCTTC
many	-	15	TRBV5-6	TRBJ1-5	CASSTRRGGGQPQHF	TGTGCCAGCAGCACTCGGAGGGGAGGAGGGCAGCCCCAGCATTTT
few	-	14	TRBV3-1	TRBJ2-3	CASSQEGRTDTQYF	TGTGCCAGCAGCCAAGAGGGACGCACAGATACGCAGTATTTT
-	TRBD2	14	TRBV28	TRBJ2-7	CASSSSGRVDEQYF	TGTGCCAGCAGTTCCAGCGGGAGGGTAGACGAGCAGTACTTC
-	-	15	TRBV3-1	TRBJ1-1	CASSQKQGKFAEAFF	TGTGCCAGCAGCCAGAAACAGGGAAAATTTGCTGAAGCTTTCTTT
few	-	13	TRBV10-1	TRBJ2-1	CASSESYYNEQFF	TGCGCCAGCAGTGAGTCCTACTACAATGAGCAGTTCTTC
-	-	14	TRBV5-4	TRBJ1-1	CASSWGPLDTEAFF	TGTGCCAGCAGCTGGGGCCCGCTGGACACTGAAGCTTTCTTT
many	-	13	TRBV2	TRBJ2-5	CASLGGVLETQYF	TGTGCCAGCCTGGGGGGAGTTCTGGAGACCCAGTACTTC
many	TRBD1	16	TRBV18	TRBJ1-6	CASSREDRGMGSPLHF	TGTGCCAGCTCACGAGAGGACAGGGGTATGGGTTCACCCCTCCACTTT
few	TRBD1	14	TRBV6-1	TRBJ2-2	CASSRDRAPGELFF	TGTGCCAGCAGCAGAGACAGGGCCCCCGGGGAGCTGTTTTTT
many	TRBD2	11	TRBV29-1	TRBJ2-5	CSVAGEETQYF	TGCAGCGTAGCGGGAGAAGAGACCCAGTACTTC
many	-	14	TRBV28	TRBJ2-2	CATPGGARPGELFF	TGTGCCACCCCGGGTGGGGCTCGTCCCGGGGAGCTGTTTTTT
few	-	12	TRBV29-1	TRBJ2-3	CSAAILADTQYF	TGCAGCGCCGCCATACTAGCAGATACGCAGTATTTT
many	-	15	TRBV20-1	TRBJ2-1	CSASARRNSYNEQFF	TGCAGTGCTAGCGCTAGACGGAACTCCTACAATGAGCAGTTCTTC
many	TRBD1	15	TRBV29-1	TRBJ1-2	CSVERRRGLGYGYTF	TGCAGCGTTGAGCGTCGCAGGGGGCTAGGCTATGGCTACACCTTC
many	-	15	TRBV10-3	TRBJ2-3	CAISETDRHTDTQYF	TGTGCCATCAGTGAGACTGACCGCCACACAGATACGCAGTATTTT
many	TRBD1	16	TRBV5-1	TRBJ2-5	CASSLQPGQGEETQYF	TGCGCCAGCAGCTTGCAACCGGGACAGGGCGAAGAGACCCAGTACTTC
many	TRBD2	16	TRBV3-1	TRBJ2-3	CASSIEPGLSTDTQYF	TGTGCCAGCAGTATAGAACCGGGACTAAGCACAGATACGCAGTATTTT
-	-	10	TRBV29-1	TRBJ2-5	CSVAVETQYF	TGCAGCGTTGCTGTAGAGACCCAGTACTTC
many	-	17	TRBV11-3	TRBJ2-1	CASSSSVGTSRGNEQFF	TGTGCCAGCAGCTCTTCCGTAGGGACTTCCCGCGGCAATGAGCAGTTCTTC
many	-	16	TRBV24-1	TRBJ1-5	CATSDSTGTTVQPQHF	TGTGCCACCAGTGATTCGACCGGGACAACGGTCCAGCCCCAGCATTTT
-	-	13	TRBV11-3	TRBJ1-4	CASTHPGTEKLFF	TGTGCCAGCACCCACCCGGGAACTGAAAAACTGTTTTTT
many	-	15	TRBV5-1	TRBJ1-1	CASSLGQFMNTEAFF	TGCGCCAGCAGCTTGGGACAGTTCATGAACACTGAAGCTTTCTTT
many	-	16	TRBV7-6	TRBJ2-7	CASSSLRSGPSYEQYF	TGTGCCAGCAGCTCCCTACGATCAGGGCCCTCCTACGAGCAGTACTTC
many	-	18	TRBV18	TRBJ2-1	CASSPPAVTLASYNEQFF	TGTGCCAGCTCACCACCGGCGGTCACCCTCGCCTCCTACAATGAGCAGTTCTTC
few	-	15	TRBV11-2	TRBJ2-5	CASSSPTGYEETQYF	TGTGCCAGCAGCTCACCTACGGGGTATGAAGAGACCCAGTACTTC
-	-	17	TRBV9	TRBJ1-2	CASSSGNLPLISYGYTF	TGTGCCAGCAGTTCGGGGAACCTCCCCCTTATAAGCTATGGCTACACCTTC
few	TRBD1	15	TRBV5-6	TRBJ2-3	CASSLGTGGSDTQYF	TGTGCCAGCAGCTTGGGGACAGGGGGCTCCGATACGCAGTATTTT
-	-	13	TRBV20-1	TRBJ1-1	CSARIGWNTEAFF	TGCAGTGCTCGGATCGGGTGGAACACTGAAGCTTTCTTT
many	TRBD1	12	TRBV29-1	TRBJ1-1	CSVSTGIAEAFF	TGCAGCGTGTCGACAGGGATCGCTGAAGCTTTCTTT
-	-	14	TRBV6-2/TRBV6-3	TRBJ2-3	CASSQWGTTDTQYF	TGTGCCAGCAGTCAGTGGGGGACCACAGATACGCAGTATTTT
many	TRBD1	15	TRBV29-1	TRBJ2-3	CSVDGRGLGTDTQYF	TGCAGCGTTGATGGCAGGGGGCTCGGCACAGATACGCAGTATTTT
many	-	13	TRBV7-2	TRBJ2-3	CASSLPTRDTQYF	TGTGCCAGCAGTTTACCGACCCGAGATACGCAGTATTTT
few	-	15	TRBV4-1	TRBJ1-2	CASSQAGGQNYGYTF	TGCGCCAGCAGCCAGGCTGGGGGACAAAACTATGGCTACACCTTC
many	-	11	TRBV25-1	TRBJ1-1	CASSRNTEAFF	TGTGCCAGCAGTCGGAACACTGAAGCTTTCTTT
few	-	16	TRBV9	TRBJ1-6	CASSRRPGVNNSPLHF	TGTGCCAGCAGCCGACGTCCAGGGGTAAATAATTCACCCCTCCACTTT
many	-	15	TRBV7-8	TRBJ2-3	CASSLIGSHTDTQYF	TGTGCCAGCAGCTTAATCGGCAGTCACACAGATACGCAGTATTTT
-	-	17	TRBV27	TRBJ2-3	CASSLSRGAPLSDTQYF	TGTGCCAGCAGTTTATCGAGGGGGGCCCCTTTGTCAGATACGCAGTATTTT
few	TRBD1	14	TRBV6-5	TRBJ2-3	CASRGTGGKDTQYF	TGTGCCAGCAGGGGGACAGGGGGCAAAGATACGCAGTATTTT
many	-	16	TRBV20-1	TRBJ1-3	CSASSGTDFSGNTIYF	TGCAGTGCTTCCTCCGGGACGGACTTTTCTGGAAACACCATATATTTT
many	-	11	TRBV5-1	TRBJ1-4	CASRTGEKLFF	TGCGCCAGCAGGACAGGAGAAAAACTGTTTTTT
many	TRBD1	15	TRBV30	TRBJ1-1	CAWSVRGQGNTEAFF	TGTGCCTGGAGTGTACGGGGACAGGGGAACACTGAAGCTTTCTTT
many	-	14	TRBV7-9	TRBJ2-1	CASSREASIHEQFF	TGTGCCAGCAGCCGCGAAGCTAGCATCCATGAGCAGTTCTTC
many	-	17	TRBV6-1	TRBJ2-4	CASTPFFRDPPGNIQYF	TGTGCCAGCACCCCGTTTTTCCGGGACCCACCGGGGAACATTCAGTACTTC
few	TRBD1	15	TRBV29-1	TRBJ1-1	CSVETPGQGRTEAFF	TGCAGCGTTGAAACACCCGGACAGGGGAGAACTGAAGCTTTCTTT
many	TRBD1	16	TRBV29-1	TRBJ1-4	CSVESRQGPSGEKLFF	TGCAGCGTTGAAAGTCGACAGGGGCCTTCGGGTGAAAAACTGTTTTTT
-	-	13	TRBV6-5	TRBJ1-3	CASSLGQGNTIYF	TGTGCCAGCAGTCTCGGACAGGGAAACACCATATATTTT
many	TRBD1	14	TRBV10-3	TRBJ1-2	CAISESPTGGGYTF	TGTGCCATCAGTGAATCCCCCACAGGGGGTGGCTACACCTTC
few	TRBD2	15	TRBV7-2	TRBJ2-3	CASSFSGGATDTQYF	TGTGCCAGCAGCTTTAGCGGGGGGGCGACAGATACGCAGTATTTT
-	-	13	TRBV9	TRBJ1-2	CASSDSTVYGYTF	TGTGCCAGCAGCGACTCGACAGTCTATGGCTACACCTTC
-	-	14	TRBV14	TRBJ2-7	CASSPGVPSYEQYF	TGTGCCAGCAGCCCGGGGGTTCCCTCCTACGAGCAGTACTTC
-	-	17	TRBV12-3/TRBV12-4	TRBJ2-1	CASSAWASARIYNEQFF	TGTGCCAGCAGTGCCTGGGCTAGCGCTCGGATCTACAATGAGCAGTTCTTC
-	-	16	TRBV6-1	TRBJ2-1	CASGTISLLAYNEQFF	TGTGCCAGCGGAACCATAAGCCTTTTGGCCTACAATGAGCAGTTCTTC
-	-	18	TRBV3-1	TRBJ2-4	CASSQDGGQFPSGNIQYF	TGTGCCAGCAGCCAAGATGGGGGGCAGTTCCCCTCGGGAAACATTCAGTACTTC